The T cell receptor beta chain under discussion was sequenced for a study of shared clonotypes between healthy human individuals. Naive CD8 populations comprised CD45RO-negative cells positively selected for CCR7, excluding terminally differentiated effector memory CD45RA+ cells. CDR3 length equals 18 residues. J gave up 2 bases and V 2 bases, and 9 bases lay outside the gene matches. Germline lookup yields CDR1 MNHEY and CDR2 SMNVEV (reference sequence). Each cell subset's genomic DNA was divided evenly among several immunoSEQ plates. Profiling relied on immunoSEQ multiplex PCR, and the TCRdb table lists in-frame clones only, not all of them. The table has over 750,000 clones, just over 95% seen once.

This TCR came from a young man in good health. This chain joins TRBV27 and TRBJ2-2, with TRBD1 identical over 9 bases. The sequenced sample was naive CD8+ T cells sorted from blood. CDR3 nucleotides: TGTGCCAGCAGTTTAACGCCTAGGGACAGGGCTAACACCGGGGAGCTGTTTTTT. Its protein product is CASSLTPRDRANTGELFF.